This T cell receptor beta chain was found in a study of T cell changes during pregnancy in multiple sclerosis. Clones were sequenced by immunoSEQ multiplex PCR, and TCRdb holds only the in-frame ones, with some missing. Counted here are over 90,000 clones, roughly nine tenths occurring once; the ten biggest clones make up more than 0.85%. This CDR3 has 14 amino acids. Unmatched junction bases numbered 8, after V lost 3 bases and J lost 6 bases. Germline V lookup: CDR1 MNHEY, CDR2 SMNVEV (reference sequence). This clone has a single count. The chain employs TRBV27 and TRBJ2-7; 7 bases fit TRBD1. The sequencing here drew on peripheral blood, taken after pregnancy. This TCR was sampled from a female donor with multiple sclerosis, enrolled in a pregnancy study. The CDR3 DNA is TGTGCCAGCAGTTTTACGACAGGGCCGACCGAGCAGTACTTC. Protein: CASSFTTGPTEQYF.